Detailed here is one T cell receptor beta chain. The antigen it binds to is not known. No base quality information exists; no much larger clone differs at one position. CDR1 and CDR2 were assigned from the germline V gene (reference sequence) as DFQATT and SNEGSKA. Taken from cysteine to phenylalanine, the CDR3 has 15 residues. Just the 45-base CDR3 DNA is kept, in frame starting at base 1. V ends up 3 bases short and J 10 bases short, with an unmatched junction base count of 14. The sample belongs to a study of early T cells in non-severe SARS-CoV-2 infection (dated by TCRdb to the early 2020s). With respect to the entire study: Because TCR sequencing was done on bulk RNA from unsorted whole blood, the alpha and beta chains could not be paired. Study-wide findings and limitations: VDJdb matching was skewed toward anti-spike CD8 responses and likely underestimated virus-specific expansions, missing private and CD4 specificities.

Set within a cohort of healthcare workers in London, UK, this nested case-control study involved weekly PCR testing of nasopharyngeal swabs along with blood sampling. Between 23 and 31 March 2020, the week of the UK lockdown, healthcare workers were enrolled and then followed up weekly for as long as 16 weeks. The receptor library was made with 5' RACE. TCRdb lists the instrument as NextSeq 500. The TCR library protocol attached unique molecular identifiers to individual cDNA molecules to correct for sequencing error and PCR bias. Both TCR alpha and beta chains were sequenced, and tight co-correlation was observed between alpha and beta sequence abundances in each sample. Per the original workflow: V gene, J gene and CDR3 annotation of TCR sequences was performed with Decombinator V4. TCRs were defined as expanded if a significant change between any two time points was detected under a Poisson model with p below 0.0001. TCR abundances were normalised to the total number of TCRs sequenced per sample and expressed as counts per million. MAIT TCRs were defined by TRAV1-2 paired with TRAJ12, TRAJ20 or TRAJ33, and iNKT TCRs by TRAV10 paired with TRAJ18. VDJdb, accessed on 1 November 2021, was searched for TCRs annotated for CMV, EBV and SARS-CoV-2, and TCRs annotated for more than one antigen were excluded. TCRdb reworked the public reads: Q25 trimming with fastp, MiXCR clone assembly, productive beta chains retained. Rows merge per CDR3 protein into single entries with the most common DNA and genes. These V and J calls rely on TCRdb rather than the paper's analysis. This sample is represented by roughly 30,000 distinct CDR3 sequences; approximately 6% of them were singletons. The ten biggest clones cover over 5% of the sample.

This clonotype originated in an adult who was a healthcare worker with PCR-confirmed SARS-CoV-2 infection or an uninfected control (not recorded which). The sequencing sample was made of whole blood. The V and J genes are TRBV20-1 and TRBJ2-1; the central 8 bases match TRBD2. At the DNA level, the sequence is TGCAGTGCTAGCGGTAGCGGGGCCAATGATGCGGAGCAGTTCTTC. Its amino acids are CSASGSGANDAEQFF.